The 17 T cell receptor beta chains below all came from one sample that was sequenced in a study of shared clonotypes between healthy human individuals. Measured with immunoSEQ multiplex PCR; TCRdb has only the in-frame clones, and not every one. The repertoire holds a few million clones, with over 85% as singletons. Specimen: naive CD4+ T cells from PBMCs. Subset here: CD45RA+ positively selected. These receptors originate from a young man in good health. Some clones in this sample may be carry-over from other donors' samples.

For this clone: The sample carries other DNA sequences with the same CDR3. The chain links TRBV5-4 to TRBJ1-1; D possibly corresponds to TRBD1 (5 bases). This CDR3 is built from 14 residues. CDR1 and CDR2 (germline): SGHNT, YYREEE (reference sequence). Trimming left V 4 bases short and J 1 base short, with 11 bases between. CDR3 in amino acids: CASSLTGANTEAFF. The CDR3 DNA reads TGTGCCAGCAGCCTGACCGGGGCGAACACTGAAGCTTTCTTT.

The chain recombines TRBV11-2 with TRBJ2-7; 7 bases agree with TRBD1. CDR3 length: 15 amino acids. V dropped 3 bases and J dropped 0; count of bases not matched to a gene: 5. CDR1 SGHAT and CDR2 FQNNGV come from the germline V gene. This CDR3 is CASSFPGQNSYEQYF. CDR3 sequence (DNA): TGTGCCAGCAGCTTTCCGGGACAGAACTCCTACGAGCAGTACTTC.

The V gene is TRBV12-5, the J gene TRBJ2-1; 9 nucleotides agree with TRBD2. CDR3 size: 14 residues. V shed 2 bases, J shed 8 bases, and the junction held 4 bases outside the gene matches. The germline gives CDR1 LGHNT, CDR2 FRNRAP. CDR3 DNA: TGTGCTAGTGGTTTGTTTGGCGGGAGGGATGAGCAGTTCTTC. This encodes CASGLFGGRDEQFF.

The chain couples TRBV7-9 to TRBJ2-2; 7 bases map to TRBD1. The J segment lost 6 bases and the V segment lost 5 bases, leaving 0 bases of the junction unmatched. Germline CDR1 SEHNR, CDR2 FQNEAQ (reference sequence). This CDR3 comprises 12 residues. The CDR3 region has the DNA TGTGCCAGCAGCCAGGGGGCCGGGGAGCTGTTTTTT. Translated: CASSQGAGELFF.

V usage is TRBV19 and J usage is TRBJ2-2; 12 bases map to TRBD2. The CDR3 totals 17 residues. J gave up 0 bases and V 5 bases, and 4 bases lay outside the gene matches. Germline CDR1 is LNHDA and CDR2 is SQIVND (reference sequence). The CDR3 DNA is TGTGCCAGTAGTGTAACTAGCGGGAGGACGAACACCGGGGAGCTGTTTTTT. Translating it yields CASSVTSGRTNTGELFF.

The chain is built from TRBV5-1 and TRBJ1-2; D possibly corresponds to TRBD1 (5 bases). CDR1 SGHRS and CDR2 YFSETQ come from the germline V gene. The CDR3 spans 14 residues. The V gene lost 8 bases and the J gene lost 7 bases, with 21 bases spanning the gap. The CDR3 nucleotides are TGCGCCAGTGCCCCCGGGGGGAATGACGGTGGCTACACCTTC. Amino acid sequence: CASAPGGNDGGYTF.

The chain uses TRBV5-6 and TRBJ1-1; D ambiguous. Germline CDR1 SGHDT, CDR2 YYEEEE. Trimming removed 0 bases from V and 1 base from J, with 7 bases in between. This CDR3 has 14 residues. The CDR3 nucleotides read TGTGCCAGCAGCTTGGCCAACCCGAACACTGAAGCTTTCTTT. It encodes CASSLANPNTEAFF. The entire variable domain, with the rest obtained from reference TRBV5-6 and TRBJ1-1, is as follows: DAGVTQSPTHLIKTRGQQVTLRCSPKSGHDTVSWYQQALGQGPQFIFQYYEEEERQRGNFPDRFSGHQFPNYSSELNVNALLLGDSALYLCASSLANPNTEAFFGQGTRLTVV.

The chain is built from TRBV7-9 and TRBJ1-1, with D perhaps TRBD1 (5 bases). Germline values: CDR1 SEHNR, CDR2 FQNEAQ (reference sequence). V shed 5 bases and J shed 7 bases, with 17 bases lying between them. This CDR3 has 14 residues. The CDR3 nucleotides are TGTGCCAGCAGCCCCTTGGGAGGGGCTGGTGAAGCTTTCTTT. Translating gives CASSPLGGAGEAFF.

The gene calls are TRBV14 and TRBJ2-7; the match to TRBD2 covers 7 bases. The CDR3 is 18 amino acids. The V and J ends lost 0 bases and 3 bases, in that order; junction bases with no gene match: 14. Germline CDR1 reads SGHDN; CDR2 reads FVKESK. The CDR3 region is CASSQELPSAGTYYEQYF. CDR3 DNA sequence: TGTGCCAGCAGCCAAGAGCTTCCGTCAGCGGGGACCTACTACGAGCAGTACTTC. Full variable domain (remainder filled in from reference TRBV14 and TRBJ2-7): EAGVTQFPSHSVIEKGQTVTLRCDPISGHDNLYWYRRVMGKEIKFLLHFVKESKQDESGMPNNRFLAERTGGTYSTLKVQPAELEDSGVYFCASSQELPSAGTYYEQYFGPGTRLTVT.

CDR3 sequence: CASGKGTVQGEQFF. The CDR3, as DNA: TGTGCCAGCGGTAAAGGGACAGTCCAGGGTGAGCAGTTCTTC. The chain links TRBV11-2 to TRBJ2-1; TRBD1 agrees at 7 bases. In germline, CDR1 is SGHAT, CDR2 FQNNGV. J was trimmed by 9 bases and V by 8 bases; bases with no gene match: 13. The CDR3 extends over 14 amino acids.

The chain is built from TRBV9 and TRBJ2-1; D could derive from TRBD1 or TRBD2 (5 bases each). There are 14 residues in the CDR3. Per germline, CDR1 SGDLS and CDR2 YYNGEE. The ends were cut back, 2 bases at V and 6 bases at J, with 12 bases in the middle. This CDR3 is CASSVGGVVNEQFF. DNA of the CDR3: TGTGCCAGCAGCGTTGGGGGAGTCGTCAATGAGCAGTTCTTC.

The CDR3 here is CASSQKGQTRPNEQFF. The CDR3 region has the DNA TGTGCCAGCAGCCAAAAGGGACAAACCAGGCCCAATGAGCAGTTCTTC. The V call is TRBV11-2, the J call TRBJ2-1; TRBD1 might be the D (6 bases). CDR3 size: 16 residues. V shed 5 bases and J shed 6 bases, with 20 bases lying between them. Germline values: CDR1 SGHAT, CDR2 FQNNGV.

This clone was recorded once. This rearrangement joins TRBV15 to TRBJ2-7; no reliable D call. V lost 2 bases, J lost 2 bases, and 4 bases lay in between. Germline V lookup: CDR1 LNHNV, CDR2 YYDKDF (reference sequence). CDR3 length equals 12 residues. The CDR3, as DNA: TGTGCCACCAGCAGATCTACCTACGAGCAGTACTTC. Encoded protein: CATSRSTYEQYF.

V usage is TRBV6-5 and J usage is TRBJ1-5; D ambiguous. The CDR3 is 13 residues long. Germline CDR1 reads MNHEY; CDR2 reads SVGAGI. V dropped 6 bases and J dropped 7 bases, with 13 bases sitting between them. The CDR3 loop is CASRRAVGQPQHF. In DNA, the CDR3 is TGTGCCAGCAGGAGGGCGGTGGGCCAGCCCCAGCATTTT.

This chain links TRBV5-1 with TRBJ2-5; D is tentatively TRBD1 or TRBD2 (6 bases each). The CDR3 length is 15 residues. V was trimmed by 0 bases and J by 4 bases, leaving 13 bases between them. In germline, CDR1 is SGHRS, CDR2 YFSETQ. This chain's CDR3 is CASSLDPGAGETQYF. CDR3 bases: TGCGCCAGCAGCTTGGATCCGGGGGCAGGAGAGACCCAGTACTTC.

In the case of this clone: This same CDR3 is encoded by further DNA sequences in the sample. V is TRBV5-1 and J is TRBJ1-2; D not resolved. This CDR3 is 14 amino acids long. The germline V and J ends were trimmed by 0 bases and 2 bases, with 8 bases remaining between them. Germline V lookup: CDR1 SGHRS, CDR2 YFSETQ. CDR3 DNA sequence: TGCGCCAGCAGCTTGGAAGGGAGCAACTATGGCTACACCTTC. Its protein product is CASSLEGSNYGYTF. The full variable domain, rest sourced from reference TRBV5-1 and TRBJ1-2, is KAGVTQTPRYLIKTRGQQVTLSCSPISGHRSVSWYQQTPGQGLQFLFEYFSETQRNKGNFPGRFSGRQFSNSRSEMNVSTLELGDSALYLCASSLEGSNYGYTFGSGTRLTVV.

This chain connects TRBV4-2 to TRBJ1-2; maybe TRBD1 (6 bases). The CDR3 length is 16 residues. The germline gives CDR1 LGHNA, CDR2 YNFKEQ. Trimming pared 3 bases from V and 0 bases from J, leaving 14 bases between. The CDR3 bases are TGTGCCAGCAGCCATCGTCGGGGGCGGGCTAACTATGGCTACACCTTC. As protein: CASSHRRGRANYGYTF.